This TCR beta chain appears in the sequencing data of a study of cytotoxic CD8 clonotypes in ibrutinib-treated CLL. General study results and limits: Clonality was higher at baseline than in age-matched healthy donors and tracked circulating CD8+ T-cell counts.

This table comes from immunoSEQ multiplex PCR, and its TCRdb copy is limited to in-frame clones, with some not included. The table has about 89,000 clones, around 73% seen once. Concerning this clone: The antigen is not known.

The V end was cut by 0 bases, the J end by 4 bases, with 20 bases between. The CDR3 has 17 residues. The germline V gene encodes CDR1 SGHRS and CDR2 YFSETQ. The chain has TRBV5-1 and TRBJ2-7; the D gene is possibly TRBD2 (5 bases). This receptor was obtained from a human donor with chronic lymphocytic leukemia. The sequencing here drew on PBMCs, taken after 12 months of ibrutinib treatment. CDR3 loop: CASSLATTYGVFYEQYF. In DNA, the CDR3 is TGCGCCAGCAGCTTGGCCACCACCTACGGGGTTTTTTACGAGCAGTACTTC.